Below, one T cell receptor beta chain is given with its context. Germline V CDR1 and CDR2: SGHRS, YFSETQ. The V segment lost 4 bases and the J segment 2 bases; nucleotides outside the gene matches: 4. This CDR3 comprises 14 residues. This specimen comes from a study of OX40 agonist ivuxolimab in advanced cancers. Sequencing was performed with immunoSEQ multiplex PCR; in TCRdb, only in-frame clones are kept and a portion is missing. Altogether 55,000 to 80,000 clones are present, roughly 80% being singletons, with the ten largest covering 2.4%. Source: CD4+ or CD8+ T cells sorted from blood, taken in a trial of the OX40 agonist ivuxolimab. This receptor was identified in an adult with an advanced solid tumor such as melanoma, head and neck, liver or kidney cancer. This rearrangement joins TRBV5-1 to TRBJ2-5, with 8 positions matching TRBD1. The chain's CDR3 is CASSIGQGQETQYF. The CDR3 DNA reads as TGCGCCAGCAGCATCGGACAGGGTCAAGAGACCCAGTACTTC.